These T cell receptor beta chains were read from a single sample in a study of regulatory dendritic cells for organ transplantation. The repertoire was sequenced with immunoSEQ multiplex PCR; TCRdb's copy has only in-frame clones and lacks some. Of roughly 35,000 clones detected, 85% to 90% appear once; the ten largest clones hold just over 0.06%. Sample: naive CD4+ T cells from blood. The receptors come from a human donor in good health. The CDR3 runs from the conserved cysteine through the conserved F or W. The D gene is left open where the match is weak. Expanded clones get a size class; other rows say once, few or many, or leave the size out.

V	size	D	J	CDR3	DNA
TRBV5-8	NA	NA	TRBJ2-4	CASSLAFLAGAKNIQYF	TGTGCCAGCAGCTTGGCCTTCCTAGCCGGAGCCAAAAACATTCAGTACTTC
TRBV19	NA	NA	TRBJ2-3	CASRTRGGTDTQYF	TGTGCCAGTAGGACCAGGGGGGGCACAGATACGCAGTATTTT
TRBV19	NA	NA	TRBJ2-7	CASSIGEINSYEQYF	TGTGCCAGTAGTATAGGAGAAATAAACAGCTACGAGCAGTACTTC
TRBV28	few	NA	TRBJ1-1	CATLMPTEAFF	TGTGCCACCCTCATGCCCACTGAAGCTTTCTTT
TRBV5-1	NA	TRBD2	TRBJ2-5	CASSSRGEGTQETQYF	TGCGCCAGCAGCTCCCGGGGGGAGGGGACCCAAGAGACCCAGTACTTC
TRBV4-2	NA	NA	TRBJ2-7	CASSQFLNSHEQYF	TGTGCCAGCAGCCAATTCCTTAACTCGCACGAGCAGTACTTC
TRBV18	NA	TRBD1	TRBJ2-7	CASSVQGATYEQYF	TGTGCCAGCTCAGTCCAGGGGGCCACCTACGAGCAGTACTTC
TRBV29-1	NA	NA	TRBJ1-1	CSVDSGEAFF	TGCAGCGTTGACTCTGGGGAAGCTTTCTTT
TRBV6-6	NA	TRBD1	TRBJ1-3	CASRSTGTWNTIYF	TGTGCCAGCAGGTCGACAGGGACGTGGAACACCATATATTTT
TRBV27	NA	NA	TRBJ2-7	CASSTSGTYSYEQYF	TGTGCCAGCAGTACCTCCGGGACGTACTCCTACGAGCAGTACTTC
TRBV5-1	NA	NA	TRBJ1-1	CASSLEWNTEAFF	TGCGCCAGCAGCTTGGAGTGGAACACTGAAGCTTTCTTT
TRBV4-1	NA	TRBD2	TRBJ2-7	CASSQDGTTSGRTYEQYF	TGCGCCAGCAGCCAAGATGGGACCACTAGCGGACGAACCTACGAGCAGTACTTC
TRBV4-3	NA	NA	TRBJ1-2	CASSQVRGHNGYTF	TGCGCCAGCAGCCAAGTTCGGGGTCACAATGGCTACACCTTC
TRBV7-2	NA	NA	TRBJ2-7	CASSPARENYEQYF	TGTGCCAGCAGCCCGGCGAGGGAAAACTACGAGCAGTACTTC
TRBV27	few	NA	TRBJ2-5	CASSLSGETQYF	TGTGCCAGCAGTTTATCTGGAGAGACCCAGTACTTC
TRBV19	NA	NA	TRBJ2-6	CASIAAGANVLTF	TGTGCCAGTATTGCTGCTGGGGCCAACGTCCTGACTTTC
TRBV7-3	NA	NA	TRBJ2-1	CASSLDSPYNEQFF	TGTGCCAGCAGCTTGGACAGTCCATACAATGAGCAGTTCTTC
TRBV5-4	once	NA	TRBJ2-7	CASSSRPPAQDEQYF	TGTGCCAGCAGCTCCCGACCCCCCGCCCAGGACGAGCAGTACTTC
TRBV2	NA	NA	TRBJ1-2	CASSAYRATNYGYTF	TGTGCCAGCAGTGCTTACAGGGCTACTAACTATGGCTACACCTTC
TRBV5-1	NA	TRBD1	TRBJ2-7	CASSVDRGQAEQYF	TGCGCCAGCAGCGTGGACAGGGGGCAGGCCGAGCAGTACTTC
TRBV18	NA	NA	TRBJ2-7	CASRRDINYEQYF	TGTGCCAGCCGGAGGGACATAAACTACGAGCAGTACTTC
TRBV7-7	NA	NA	TRBJ1-3	CASSADISGNTIYF	TGTGCTAGCAGTGCCGACATCTCTGGAAACACCATATATTTT
TRBV7-8	NA	TRBD2	TRBJ2-7	CASSSWGLAGLYEQYF	TGTGCCAGCAGCTCCTGGGGACTAGCGGGACTCTACGAGCAGTACTTC
TRBV30	few	NA	TRBJ2-2	CAWSVGSGELFF	TGTGCCTGGAGTGTCGGGTCCGGGGAGCTGTTTTTT
TRBV12-5	NA	NA	TRBJ2-1	CASGLVGSNEQFF	TGTGCTAGTGGTTTGGTAGGGAGCAATGAGCAGTTCTTC
TRBV19	NA	TRBD1	TRBJ1-3	CASSQFGTGTGNTIYF	TGTGCCAGTAGTCAATTCGGGACAGGGACTGGAAACACCATATATTTT
TRBV4-2	NA	NA	TRBJ2-5	CASSQGEETQYF	TGTGCCAGCAGCCAAGGGGAAGAGACCCAGTACTTC
TRBV10-3	NA	TRBD2	TRBJ2-7	CAISPAGGPYEQYF	TGTGCCATCTCGCCCGCGGGGGGACCCTACGAGCAGTACTTC
TRBV27	NA	NA	TRBJ1-6	CASSLDAGPNSPLHF	TGTGCCAGCAGTCTCGACGCCGGACCGAATTCACCCCTCCACTTT
TRBV6-1	NA	TRBD1	TRBJ2-5	CASRDRDRGQETQYF	TGTGCCAGCAGGGACCGGGACAGGGGGCAAGAGACCCAGTACTTC
TRBV18	NA	TRBD2	TRBJ2-7	CASSPPTGGVNEQYF	TGTGCCAGCTCACCACCGACCGGGGGGGTAAACGAGCAGTACTTC
TRBV10-1	NA	TRBD1	TRBJ2-5	CASSESRGRETQYF	TGCGCCAGCAGTGAGTCCAGGGGGCGAGAGACCCAGTACTTC
TRBV7-2	NA	TRBD1	TRBJ2-1	CASSLPQGATNEQFF	TGTGCCAGCAGCTTACCCCAGGGGGCGACCAATGAGCAGTTCTTC
TRBV6-1	once	NA	TRBJ1-4	CASSRDSGMFF	TGTGCCAGCAGCCGGGACTCGGGTATGTTTTTT
TRBV18	NA	NA	TRBJ2-7	CASSPREDTGDEQYF	TGTGCCAGCTCACCGAGGGAGGACACTGGTGATGAGCAGTACTTC
TRBV19	NA	TRBD1	TRBJ2-7	CASRPDRESSYEQYF	TGTGCCAGTAGACCTGACAGGGAGAGCTCCTACGAGCAGTACTTC
TRBV19	NA	TRBD1	TRBJ1-2	CASNNRGGVGYTF	TGTGCCAGTAATAACAGGGGAGGGGTCGGCTACACCTTC
TRBV29-1	NA	NA	TRBJ1-1	CSVDRGTDGRPTEAFF	TGCAGCGTTGATAGGGGTACGGACGGGAGGCCCACTGAAGCTTTCTTT
TRBV30	NA	NA	TRBJ2-7	CAWSKAPTTYEQYF	TGTGCCTGGAGTAAGGCACCTACAACCTACGAGCAGTACTTC
TRBV10-3	NA	NA	TRBJ2-1	CAISERTPKTNEQFF	TGTGCCATCAGTGAACGGACCCCCAAGACCAATGAGCAGTTCTTC
TRBV19	NA	NA	TRBJ1-2	CASLLGVDSGESYTF	TGTGCCAGCCTATTGGGGGTGGACAGCGGAGAGAGTTACACCTTC
TRBV18	NA	NA	TRBJ2-1	CASSPLNNEQFF	TGTGCCAGCTCACCATTGAACAATGAGCAGTTCTTC
TRBV9	NA	TRBD2	TRBJ2-3	CASSVGSSGRFADTQYF	TGTGCCAGCAGCGTAGGGTCCAGCGGGAGGTTCGCAGATACGCAGTATTTT
TRBV4-1	once	NA	TRBJ1-2	CASSQDRLAGADYGYTF	TGCGCCAGCAGCCAAGATAGGTTGGCAGGGGCGGACTATGGCTACACCTTC
TRBV6-5	NA	NA	TRBJ2-2	CASSYGKGGELFF	TGTGCCAGCAGTTACGGAAAAGGCGGGGAGCTGTTTTTT
TRBV7-9	NA	NA	TRBJ1-2	CASSSQDSYGYTF	TGTGCCAGCAGCTCTCAGGATTCCTATGGCTACACCTTC
TRBV28	NA	TRBD2	TRBJ2-7	CASSLIGYSGSYEQYF	TGTGCCAGCAGTTTAATAGGGTACAGCGGGAGCTACGAGCAGTACTTC
TRBV7-8	NA	NA	TRBJ1-5	CASSLDMVSGPQHF	TGTGCCAGCAGCCTTGACATGGTCTCCGGGCCCCAGCATTTT
TRBV19	NA	NA	TRBJ2-7	CASSISSRGTYEQYF	TGTGCCAGTAGTATCTCGTCAAGGGGCACCTACGAGCAGTACTTC
TRBV30	NA	NA	TRBJ2-3	CAWNSGLTSTDTQYF	TGTGCCTGGAATTCAGGGTTGACTAGCACAGATACGCAGTATTTT
TRBV6-4	once	NA	TRBJ2-5	CASSVRGETQYF	TGTGCCAGCAGTGTTAGGGGAGAGACCCAGTACTTC
TRBV6-1	NA	NA	TRBJ1-5	CATLTARNQPQHF	TGTGCCACCTTGACGGCGCGGAATCAGCCCCAGCATTTT
TRBV5-6	NA	TRBD2	TRBJ2-1	CASSLAGGRSYNEQFF	TGTGCCAGCAGCTTAGCGGGGGGGCGCTCCTACAATGAGCAGTTCTTC
TRBV5-5	NA	NA	TRBJ2-4	CASAPEVAKNIQYF	TGTGCCAGCGCTCCGGAGGTGGCCAAAAACATTCAGTACTTC